These 19 T cell receptor beta chains originate from one sample sequenced in a study of shared clonotypes between healthy human individuals (dated by TCRdb to between 2020 and 2021). The library was produced with the immunoSEQ multiplex PCR assay. TCRdb mirrors the immuneACCESS table, restricted to in-frame sequences. Some clones are absent from its copies; in checked studies, under half trace to an unresolved V gene, and the reason for the others is unknown. The sample table records around 990,000 clones; about 72% of these occur just once. The ten largest clones represent approximately 0.95% of the sample. Sequencing was carried out using memory CD4+ T cells from PBMCs. The sample's cell subset or site, from its label and the paper: CD45RA-negative fraction. These receptors all stem from a man between 18 and 29 years old in good health. Some clones in this sample may be carry-over from other donors' samples.

About this clone itself: A read error may account for a junction end that differs from germline. This rearrangement joins TRBV29-1 to TRBJ2-3; no firm D call. CDR3 size: 12 residues. Germline V gene sequence: CDR1 SQVTM, CDR2 ANQGSEA. The CDR3 coding sequence is TGCAGCGTTGCTCTCGGCACAGATATGCAGTATTTT. Translation: CSVALGTDMQYF.

For this clone: This CDR3 is also generated by other DNA sequences in the sample. The chain employs TRBV19 and TRBJ2-7, with 8 bases lining up with TRBD2. Looked up from germline, CDR1 is LNHDA and CDR2 is SQIVND (reference sequence). The CDR3 totals 14 residues. V trimming: 3 bases; J trimming: 3 bases; junction bases outside the gene matches: 4. CDR3 amino acids: CASSIGSGNYEQYF. The CDR3 DNA follows: TGTGCCAGTAGTATTGGTAGCGGGAACTACGAGCAGTACTTC.

The chain links TRBV18 to TRBJ2-7; TRBD1 matches 11 bases. From germline, CDR1 is KGHSH and CDR2 LQKENI. CDR3 length: 15 residues. V gave up 2 bases and J gave up 5 bases; unmatched junction bases: 5. CDR3 sequence reads: CASSPTGQGVNEQYF. As DNA, the CDR3 is TGTGCCAGCTCACCAACGGGACAGGGGGTCAACGAGCAGTACTTC.

The V gene is TRBV27, the J gene TRBJ2-7, with D hard to call. The CDR3 extends over 12 amino acids. V lost 6 bases, J lost 7 bases, and 13 bases lay in between. Germline CDR1 is MNHEY and CDR2 is SMNVEV (reference sequence). The CDR3 loop reads CASSLSFGEQYF. Written as DNA, the CDR3 is TGTGCCAGCAGCCTCAGCTTTGGGGAGCAGTACTTC.

The chain employs TRBV28 and TRBJ1-1; D is unresolved. The CDR3 covers 11 residues. V shed 6 bases and J shed 11 bases, with 13 bases lying between them. Germline V lookup: CDR1 MDHEN, CDR2 SYDVKM. CDR3: CASSPGVGAFF. The CDR3, as DNA: TGTGCCAGCAGCCCGGGAGTCGGGGCTTTCTTT.

This rearrangement joins TRBV1 to TRBJ2-3; TRBD2, the table's D call, lacks a check against the DNA. TRBV1 is a recognized pseudogene. The CDR3 sequence is 16 residues long. The CDR3 nucleotides are TGCACCAGCAGCCAAGGGACTAGCGGGAGGACAGATACGCAGTATTTT. The encoded protein is CTSSQGTSGRTDTQYF.

This rearrangement joins TRBV5-6 to TRBJ1-1; D not certain. Between the trimmed V and J ends, which lost 4 bases and 1 base, there was a span of 14 bases. The CDR3 loop spans 15 amino acids. The germline gives CDR1 SGHDT, CDR2 YYEEEE. Here the CDR3 DNA reads TGTGCCAGCAGCAAAATTATTAGGACGAACACTGAAGCTTTCTTT. The encoded protein is CASSKIIRTNTEAFF. The whole variable domain, remainder taken from reference TRBV5-6 and TRBJ1-1, is DAGVTQSPTHLIKTRGQQVTLRCSPKSGHDTVSWYQQALGQGPQFIFQYYEEEERQRGNFPDRFSGHQFPNYSSELNVNALLLGDSALYLCASSKIIRTNTEAFFGQGTRLTVV.

This clone was picked up a small number of times. This chain connects TRBV2 to TRBJ2-7; 9 positions match TRBD2. Per germline, CDR1 SNHLY and CDR2 FYNNEI. With V trimmed by 7 bases and J by 6 bases, 7 bases remained unmatched. The CDR3 sequence is 13 residues long. In DNA, the CDR3 is TGTGCCAGCAAGAGACTAGCGGTGACCGAGCAGTACTTC. Residues: CASKRLAVTEQYF. Variable domain in full (rest from reference TRBV2 and TRBJ2-7): EPEVTQTPSHQVTQMGQEVILRCVPISNHLYFYWYRQILGQKVEFLVSFYNNEISEKSEIFDDQFSVERPDGSNFTLKIRSTKLEDSAMYFCASKRLAVTEQYFGPGTRLTVT.

This clone was observed a handful of times. The chain has TRBV30 and TRBJ1-5; tentative D call: TRBD1 (5 bases). Germline lookup yields CDR1 GTSNPN and CDR2 SVGIG (reference sequence). Deletions cut 2 bases from V and 0 bases from J, with 8 bases between. CDR3 size: 14 residues. The CDR3 loop reads CAWSFGGSNQPQHF. The CDR3 nucleotides read TGTGCCTGGAGTTTTGGGGGTAGCAATCAGCCCCAGCATTTT.

V usage is TRBV28 and J usage is TRBJ2-5; 12 nucleotides line up with TRBD2. CDR3 length: 14 residues. With 6 bases clipped from V and 5 bases from J, the junction kept 4 bases outside the gene matches. Germline loops: CDR1 MDHEN, CDR2 SYDVKM. Written as DNA, the CDR3 is TGTGCCAGCAGGCGAACTAGCGGGAGGGAGACCCAGTACTTC. This sequence encodes CASRRTSGRETQYF. Variable domain in full (rest from reference TRBV28 and TRBJ2-5): DVKVTQSSRYLVKRTGEKVFLECVQDMDHENMFWYRQDPGLGLRLIYFSYDVKMKEKGDIPEGYSVSREKKERFSLILESASTNQTSMYLCASRRTSGRETQYFGPGTRLLVL.

The rearrangement uses TRBV25-1 and TRBJ2-1; TRBD1 matches 10 bases. The CDR3 extends over 13 amino acids. CDR1 is MGHDK, CDR2 SYGVNS, per germline. V was clipped by 4 bases and J by 12 bases; unmatched bases: 6. CDR3 loop: CASSVEDRGTQFF. The CDR3 nucleotides read TGTGCCAGCAGTGTGGAGGACAGGGGGACGCAGTTCTTC.

The rearrangement uses TRBV6-1 and TRBJ2-7; 9 nucleotides agree with TRBD2. The CDR3 extends over 17 amino acids. V trimming: 4 bases; J trimming: 2 bases; junction bases outside the gene matches: 12. The germline CDR1 and CDR2 sequences are MNHNS and SASEGT. CDR3 coding DNA: TGTGCCAGCAGTGCGGACTATAGCGGGAGACGCCCCTACGAGCAGTACTTC. Protein product: CASSADYSGRRPYEQYF.

V is TRBV28 and J is TRBJ2-1; 7 positions agree with TRBD2. Trimming at V came to 8 bases and at J to 6 bases, leaving 7 bases not matched to a gene. CDR3 length: 13 amino acids. The V gene's germline CDR1 is MDHEN and CDR2 SYDVKM. The CDR3 coding sequence is TGTGCCAGCGCTGATCGGACTAGCAATGAGCAGTTCTTC. Protein sequence: CASADRTSNEQFF.

V is TRBV28 and J is TRBJ1-1, with 8 bases that match TRBD1. The germline V gene has CDR1 MDHEN and CDR2 SYDVKM. The length of the CDR3 is 16 residues. The V gene end was trimmed by 2 bases and the J gene end by 1 base; junction bases not matched to a gene: 6. In nucleotides, the CDR3 is TGTGCCAGCAGTTTAGTCTTTGGGACAGGGAACACTGAAGCTTTCTTT. Its translation is CASSLVFGTGNTEAFF.

The chain employs TRBV7-2 and TRBJ2-2, with 7 bases that match TRBD2. Germline lookup yields CDR1 SGHTA and CDR2 FQGNSA. There are 15 residues in the CDR3. Losses at the gene ends were 3 bases for V and 5 bases for J; bases not matched to a gene: 6. The CDR3, as DNA: TGTGCCAGCAGCTTCTCAGGGAGGGCGACCGGGGAGCTGTTTTTT. This sequence encodes CASSFSGRATGELFF.

The chain couples TRBV10-3 to TRBJ2-7; TRBD1 might be the D (6 bases). With 6 bases removed from V and 1 base from J, the gap between germline ends came to 16 bases. The CDR3 has 15 residues. Germline loops: CDR1 ENHRY, CDR2 SYGVKD. The CDR3 reads CAISRGQWRSYEQYF. CDR3 coding DNA: TGTGCCATCAGCCGAGGACAGTGGAGGTCCTACGAGCAGTACTTC.

The chain carries TRBV28 and TRBJ2-3; possibly TRBD2 for D (6 bases). Germline V lookup: CDR1 MDHEN, CDR2 SYDVKM. V shed 8 bases and J shed 2 bases, with 17 bases lying between them. The CDR3 runs 15 residues. For the CDR3, the DNA is TGTGCCAGCCAACGTAGCGGATCGGCCACAGATACGCAGTATTTT. Its protein is CASQRSGSATDTQYF.

Only a few counts were recorded for this clone. This chain joins TRBV4-2 and TRBJ2-7; the D is unclear. V lost 4 bases to trimming and J lost 6 bases, with 28 bases between them. Germline V gene sequence: CDR1 LGHNA, CDR2 YNFKEQ. CDR3 length: 18 amino acids. CDR3 nucleotides: TGTGCCAGCAGCCGAGACCCCCGCCCTCTCACGTCGTTCGGCGAGCAGTACTTC. Its protein product is CASSRDPRPLTSFGEQYF.

The V call is TRBV14, the J call TRBJ2-1, with 7 bases matching TRBD1. The CDR3 sequence is 15 residues long. Germline V CDR1 and CDR2: SGHDN, FVKESK. V was clipped by 5 bases and J by 2 bases; unmatched bases: 6. CDR3 protein: CASSSQGWAYNEQFF. Written as DNA, the CDR3 is TGTGCCAGCAGCTCACAGGGGTGGGCCTACAATGAGCAGTTCTTC.